The next 7 T cell receptor beta chains were all read from a single sample in a study of shared clonotypes between healthy human individuals (TCRdb year 2020). Library generation was performed with the immunoSEQ multiplex PCR assay. TCRdb stores this immuneACCESS table with in-frame sequences only. Part of the clones is absent; in the studies checked, under half of the shortfall reflects unresolved V genes, and no reason is known for the rest. Present in this sample are some 2,500,000 clones, roughly 93% of which were seen just once. The ten most abundant clones make up approximately 0.36% of the sample. Sample: naive CD4+ T cells from PBMCs. Sample cell subset or site, as interpreted from the label and publication: CD45RA+ positively selected. The receptors were gathered from a young man in good health. Some clones in this sample may be carry-over from other donors' samples.

The chain employs TRBV27 and TRBJ2-7; D is unresolved. Germline CDR1 and CDR2: MNHEY and SMNVEV (reference sequence). Trimming stripped 0 bases from V and 4 bases from J, with 10 bases between. CDR3 length: 14 amino acids. The CDR3 sequence is CASSLSIDPYEQYF. CDR3 sequence (DNA): TGTGCCAGCAGTTTATCGATAGACCCATACGAGCAGTACTTC.

CDR3 protein: CASSPLVIQGGGRYGYTF. The CDR3 bases are TGCGCCAGCAGCCCATTAGTTATCCAGGGAGGGGGGCGTTATGGCTACACCTTC. This rearrangement joins TRBV4-1 to TRBJ1-2; TRBD1 is a possible D gene (6 bases). Trimming took off 4 bases at V and 5 bases at J, with 26 bases between the two ends. This CDR3 has 18 residues. Looked up from germline, CDR1 is MGHRA and CDR2 is YSYEKL.

V gene TRBV9 combines with J gene TRBJ2-7, with 7 bases that match TRBD1. CDR1 is SGDLS, CDR2 YYNGEE, per germline. The CDR3 loop spans 15 amino acids. With V trimmed by 2 bases and J by 0 bases, 5 bases remained unmatched. CDR3 region: CASSVAGTDSYEQYF. The CDR3, as DNA: TGTGCCAGCAGCGTCGCCGGGACAGACTCCTACGAGCAGTACTTC.

The chain employs TRBV30 and TRBJ1-5; unclear D gene. V dropped 0 bases and J dropped 7 bases, with 13 bases sitting between them. Per germline, CDR1 GTSNPN and CDR2 SVGIG (reference sequence). The CDR3 spans 14 residues. This CDR3 is CAWSVGGSDQPQHF. The DNA for the CDR3 is TGTGCCTGGAGTGTAGGTGGCAGCGACCAGCCCCAGCATTTT.

CDR3 amino acids: CASSQRQGRNEQYF. The DNA of the CDR3 is TGTGCCAGCAGCCAGAGACAGGGCCGGAACGAGCAGTACTTC. The chain is built from TRBV7-8 and TRBJ2-7; TRBD1 matches 7 bases. Losses at the gene ends were 5 bases for V and 5 bases for J; bases not matched to a gene: 9. The CDR3 is 14 residues long. Germline V CDR1 and CDR2: SGHVS, FQNEAQ.

The DNA of the CDR3 is TGTGCCAGCAGCCAACCACTGGGGGGCGGGAGAGACAATGAGCAGTTCTTC. This gives the protein CASSQPLGGGRDNEQFF. The V gene is TRBV7-3, the J gene TRBJ2-1; D is possibly TRBD2 (7 bases). CDR1 and CDR2 from the germline V gene are SGHTA and FQGTGA. This CDR3 spans 17 amino acids. V shed 5 bases and J shed 5 bases, with 22 bases lying between them.

The rearrangement links TRBV5-1 to TRBJ1-1; 9 bases line up with TRBD1. The CDR3 is 15 residues long. V lost 0 bases and J lost 0; bases outside the gene matches: 0. The germline V gene encodes CDR1 SGHRS and CDR2 YFSETQ. CDR3 nucleotides: TGCGCCAGCAGCTTGGGGGACAGGGTGAACACTGAAGCTTTCTTT. This codes for CASSLGDRVNTEAFF.